This T cell receptor beta chain was sequenced for a study of pediatric ulcerative colitis. The study's findings and limits: A couple of rectal clonotypes were found only in ulcerative colitis patients, all of them.

As regards this clone: Its antigen is currently unknown.

One to two pinch biopsies were taken from the rectum during colonoscopy. Each sample received Survey-level depth of up to 500,000 reads. Clones were sequenced by immunoSEQ multiplex PCR, and TCRdb holds only the in-frame ones, with some missing. The sample shows fewer than 13,000 clones, 80% to 90% of them seen only once. The length of the CDR3 is 17 residues. J was trimmed by 2 bases and V by 5 bases; bases with no gene match: 8. The germline gives CDR1 MNHEY, CDR2 SMNVEV (reference sequence). This chain connects TRBV27 to TRBJ2-6, with 8 bases that match TRBD1. Sequenced input: gut tissue. This receptor was taken from a girl under 18 who was a control in a study of pediatric ulcerative colitis. This chain's CDR3 is CASSLAGGAAGANVLTF. CDR3 DNA: TGTGCCAGCAGTCTTGCAGGGGGCGCGGCTGGGGCCAACGTCCTGACTTTC.